One and the same sample provided the 22 T cell receptor beta chains below, sequenced in a study of blood T cell repertoires in COVID-19. The data were produced by immunoSEQ multiplex PCR, yet TCRdb's version contains in-frame clones alone and is incomplete. The table shows under 350,000 clones, with around nine tenths occurring only once. Sequencing used peripheral blood. The receptor set was obtained from a man in his fifties with acute or convalescent COVID-19.

The V call is TRBV9, the J call TRBJ1-3, with D possibly TRBD1 on 6 matching bases. Germline CDR1 is SGDLS and CDR2 is YYNGEE. The CDR3 consists of 15 residues. V lost 4 bases and J lost 4, with 15 bases in between. DNA of the CDR3: TGTGCCAGCAGCCCCGACAGGTCTCCCGGAAACACCATATATTTT. This codes for CASSPDRSPGNTIYF.

CDR3 amino acids: CASSQGSGQDNEQFF. CDR3 sequence (DNA): TGTGCCAGCAGCCAAGGGTCTGGACAGGACAATGAGCAGTTCTTC. The rearrangement uses TRBV3-1 (or the pseudogene TRBV3-2) and TRBJ2-1, with TRBD1 matching 7 bases. The germline gives CDR1 LGHDT, CDR2 YNNKEL (reference sequence). The length of the CDR3 is 15 residues. V trimming: 1 base; J trimming: 5 bases; junction bases outside the gene matches: 5.

The chain has TRBV14 and TRBJ1-6, with 9 nucleotides matching TRBD1. Germline loops: CDR1 SGHDN, CDR2 FVKESK. CDR3 length: 16 amino acids. V shed 4 bases and J 9 bases; nucleotides not matched to a gene: 10. DNA for the CDR3: TGTGCCAGCAGCCTCCTGGGAAACAGGGGGCTTTCACCCCTCCACTTT. Translated, it gives CASSLLGNRGLSPLHF.

This clone was seen once. V is TRBV27 and J is TRBJ1-3; D perhaps matches TRBD1 (5 bases). In germline, CDR1 is MNHEY, CDR2 SMNVEV (reference sequence). This CDR3 has 13 amino acids. Trimming took 4 bases from V and 4 from J, leaving 8 bases between them. The CDR3 nucleotides are TGTGCCAGCAGTTCAGGGAGGGGAAACACCATATATTTT. Its protein is CASSSGRGNTIYF.

The chain couples TRBV18 to TRBJ1-3, with TRBD1 as a possible D gene (5 bases). CDR1 is KGHSH and CDR2 is LQKENI in the germline V gene. Trimming removed 3 bases at V and 0 bases at J, with 9 bases between. The CDR3 length is 15 residues. The CDR3 is CASSPQGLSGNTIYF. Written as DNA, the CDR3 is TGTGCCAGCTCACCCCAGGGACTCTCTGGAAACACCATATATTTT.

The V and J genes are TRBV25-1 and TRBJ2-3; 8 bases align to TRBD1. V gave up 6 bases and J gave up 5 bases; unmatched junction bases: 4. The V gene's germline CDR1 is MGHDK and CDR2 SYGVNS. This CDR3 is built from 13 residues. The CDR3 reads CASSPTGEDTQYF. CDR3 in DNA: TGTGCCAGCAGCCCGACAGGGGAAGATACGCAGTATTTT.

The chain uses TRBV30 and TRBJ1-2; 7 nucleotides align to TRBD1. J gave up 1 base and V 2 bases, and 7 bases lay outside the gene matches. CDR3 size: 15 residues. CDR1 and CDR2 (germline): GTSNPN, SVGIG (reference sequence). CDR3: CAWSTAGTVNYGYTF. Here the CDR3 DNA reads TGTGCCTGGAGTACCGCCGGGACAGTTAACTATGGCTACACCTTC. Using reference TRBV30 and TRBJ1-2 for the parts outside the CDR3, the full variable domain is SQTIHQWPATLVQPVGSPLSLECTVEGTSNPNLYWYRQAAGRGLQLLFYSVGIGQISSEVPQNLSASRPQDRQFILSSKKLLLSDSGFYLCAWSTAGTVNYGYTFGSGTRLTVV.

Turning to this clone: An end of the junction differs from the germline gene, which may be a read error. V and J are TRBV7-7 and TRBJ2-7; 7 nucleotides align to TRBD1. The germline gives CDR1 SSHAT, CDR2 FNYEAQ (reference sequence). The CDR3 extends over 15 amino acids. CDR3 protein: CASSPTARGLSEQYF. The CDR3 nucleotides read TGTGCTAGCAGCCCCACTGCCAGGGGGTTAAGCGAGCAGTACTTC.

This chain links TRBV9 with TRBJ2-7; a weak D match, TRBD1 (6 bases). CDR1 is SGDLS and CDR2 is YYNGEE in the germline V gene. This CDR3 region has 14 residues. The V end was cut by 2 bases, the J end by 4 bases, with 13 bases between. The CDR3 coding sequence is TGTGCCAGCAGCGTCCGTCCCGGGACATACGAGCAGTACTTC. Translation gives CASSVRPGTYEQYF.

J is TRBJ2-3 and V is TRBV7-3, with D perhaps TRBD2 (5 bases). The CDR3 is 13 amino acids. The germline gives CDR1 SGHTA, CDR2 FQGTGA. V lost 5 bases, J lost 4 bases, and 10 bases lay in between. The CDR3 loop reads CASSPLGADTQYF. CDR3 sequence (DNA): TGTGCCAGCAGCCCCCTGGGAGCAGATACGCAGTATTTT.

The genes are TRBV21-1 and TRBJ2-7; the listed D gene, TRBD2, was not tested against the DNA. TRBV21-1 is a documented pseudogene. This CDR3 comprises 19 residues. Here the CDR3 DNA reads TGTGCCAGCAGCCCCCGAAAGGGCAGACTAGCGGACGACTCCTACGAGCAGTACTTC. Its protein product is CASSPRKGRLADDSYEQYF.

The chain combines TRBV5-1 with TRBJ2-1, with 7 bases matching TRBD1. J lost 1 base, V lost 3 bases, and 7 bases had no gene match. This CDR3 region has 16 residues. Germline CDR1 is SGHRS and CDR2 is YFSETQ. In DNA form, the CDR3 reads TGCGCCAGCAGCTCCACCCCACAGGGGTCCTACAATGAGCAGTTCTTC. Its translation is CASSSTPQGSYNEQFF.

The genes are TRBV12-5 and TRBJ2-2; possible D gene TRBD1, 5 bases. Germline CDR1 LGHNT, CDR2 FRNRAP. The CDR3 spans 17 residues. Trimming cost V 6 bases and J 4 bases, with 21 bases left between them. The CDR3 DNA reads TGTGCTAGTGGATATCGGGTTTCCCAGGGAAGCACCGGGGAGCTGTTTTTT. Its protein is CASGYRVSQGSTGELFF. Full variable domain (outside the CDR3, taken from reference TRBV12-5 and TRBJ2-2): DARVTQTPRHKVTEMGQEVTMRCQPILGHNTVFWYRQTMMQGLELLAYFRNRAPLDDSGMPKDRFSAEMPDATLATLKIQPSEPRDSAVYFCASGYRVSQGSTGELFFGEGSRLTVL.

The chain has TRBV6-5 and TRBJ2-7, with 9 bases that match TRBD1. The CDR3 is 15 residues long. The V gene's germline CDR1 is MNHEY and CDR2 SVGAGI. V trimming: 7 bases; J trimming: 1 base; junction bases outside the gene matches: 8. For the CDR3, the DNA is TGTGCCAGCACAACCATCGACAGGGGGTCCTACGAGCAGTACTTC. Residues: CASTTIDRGSYEQYF.

This clone was recorded only once. V gene TRBV6-5 combines with J gene TRBJ1-4; possible D gene TRBD1, 5 bases. The V gene lost 6 bases and the J gene lost 4 bases, with 12 bases spanning the gap. Looked up from germline, CDR1 is MNHEY and CDR2 is SVGAGI. The CDR3 runs to 14 residues. DNA for the CDR3: TGTGCCAGCAGACCTACCGGGGGTAATGAAAAACTGTTTTTT. It specifies CASRPTGGNEKLFF.

CDR3 DNA sequence: TGTGCCAGCAGCTTTACAGGGGGTGGCTACACCTTC. Translated: CASSFTGGGYTF. The chain has TRBV7-9 and TRBJ1-2, with 8 bases identical to TRBD1. Trimming removed 3 bases from V and 7 bases from J; junction bases left unmatched: 1. The CDR3 sequence is 12 residues long. Looked up from germline, CDR1 is SEHNR and CDR2 is FQNEAQ (reference sequence).

The J gene is TRBJ2-6, the V gene TRBV18, with D possibly matching TRBD1 (6 bases). CDR1 is KGHSH and CDR2 is LQKENI in the germline V gene. V lost 5 bases and J 1 base, leaving 18 bases between the germline ends. The CDR3 covers 18 residues. The CDR3, as DNA: TGTGCCAGCTCATCGTCCTCCCGGGACATTTCTGGGGCCAACGTCCTGACTTTC. Translating gives CASSSSSRDISGANVLTF. Combining the CDR3 with reference TRBV18 and TRBJ2-6 gives the whole variable domain NAGVMQNPRHLVRRRGQEARLRCSPMKGHSHVYWYRQLPEEGLKFMVYLQKENIIDESGMPKERFSAEFPKEGPSILRIQQVVRGDSAAYFCASSSSSRDISGANVLTFGAGSRLTVL.

This rearrangement joins TRBV2 to TRBJ2-1; 10 bases map to TRBD2. The J segment lost 5 bases and the V segment lost 4 bases, leaving 5 bases of the junction unmatched. There are 15 residues in the CDR3. Germline loops: CDR1 SNHLY, CDR2 FYNNEI. CDR3 DNA: TGTGCCAGCAGTGGCATTGGACTAGCGGACAATGAGCAGTTCTTC. It translates to CASSGIGLADNEQFF.

V usage is TRBV9 and J usage is TRBJ1-4, with 8 nucleotides matching TRBD1. The CDR3 is 16 residues long. V was clipped by 4 bases and J by 7 bases; unmatched bases: 12. CDR1 is SGDLS and CDR2 is YYNGEE in the germline V gene. The CDR3 sequence is CASSPRDRQRGEKLFF. The CDR3 DNA reads TGTGCCAGCAGCCCCCGGGACAGGCAGCGGGGTGAAAAACTGTTTTTT.

This chain joins TRBV29-1 and TRBJ2-5, with 7 positions matching TRBD1. Germline CDR1 reads SQVTM; CDR2 reads ANQGSEA. The CDR3 is made up of 14 amino acids. Losses at the gene ends were 8 bases for V and 7 bases for J; bases not matched to a gene: 16. In nucleotides, the CDR3 is TGCAGCTCAATCCTTGGGACAGCCCATCGGACCCAGTACTTC. Its protein is CSSILGTAHRTQYF.

J is TRBJ1-6 and V is TRBV15; no reliable D call. Deletions cut 4 bases from V and 10 bases from J, with 14 bases between. Germline lookup yields CDR1 LNHNV and CDR2 YYDKDF (reference sequence). The length of the CDR3 is 14 residues. In DNA form, the CDR3 reads TGTGCCACCAGCACTGCTCTTGGAGGATCACCCCTCCACTTT. Translated, it gives CATSTALGGSPLHF.

The chain has TRBV30 and TRBJ1-6, with 11 bases aligning to TRBD1. Germline-derived CDR1 and CDR2 are GTSNPN and SVGIG (reference sequence). The CDR3 consists of 14 residues. J gave up 13 bases and V 3 bases, and 8 bases lay outside the gene matches. CDR3 DNA sequence: TGTGCCTGGAGAGATGGGACAGGGGGATCCCCCCTCCACTTT. This translates into CAWRDGTGGSPLHF. The full variable domain, completed using reference TRBV30 and TRBJ1-6, is SQTIHQWPATLVQPVGSPLSLECTVEGTSNPNLYWYRQAAGRGLQLLFYSVGIGQISSEVPQNLSASRPQDRQFILSSKKLLLSDSGFYLCAWRDGTGGSPLHFGNGTRLTVT.